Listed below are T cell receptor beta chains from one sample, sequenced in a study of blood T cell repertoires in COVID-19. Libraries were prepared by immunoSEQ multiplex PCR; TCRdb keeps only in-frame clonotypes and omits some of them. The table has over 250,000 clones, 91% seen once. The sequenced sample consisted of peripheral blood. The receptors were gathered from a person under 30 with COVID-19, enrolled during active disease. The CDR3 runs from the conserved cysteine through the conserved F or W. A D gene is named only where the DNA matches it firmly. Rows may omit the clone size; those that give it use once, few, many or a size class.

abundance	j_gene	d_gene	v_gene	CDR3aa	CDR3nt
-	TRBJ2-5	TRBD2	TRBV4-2	CASSQELSGGYQETQYF	TGTGCCAGCAGCCAAGAACTAAGCGGGGGGTACCAAGAGACCCAGTACTTC
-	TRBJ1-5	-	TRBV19	CASTQWALSNQPQHF	TGTGCCAGTACCCAATGGGCACTTAGCAATCAGCCCCAGCATTTT
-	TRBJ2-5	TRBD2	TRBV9	CASSSTGTSTETQYF	TGTGCCAGCAGCAGCACCGGGACTAGTACGGAGACCCAGTACTTC
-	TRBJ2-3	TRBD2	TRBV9	CASSIRTSDSTDTQYF	TGTGCCAGCAGCATACGGACTAGCGATAGCACAGATACGCAGTATTTT
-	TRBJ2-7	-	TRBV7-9	CASSLENNEQYF	TGTGCCAGCAGCTTAGAAAATAACGAGCAGTACTTC
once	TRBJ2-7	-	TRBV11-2	CASSLGSGTAYEQYF	TGTGCCAGCAGCCTAGGCTCGGGTACCGCCTACGAGCAGTACTTC
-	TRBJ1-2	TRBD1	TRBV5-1	CASSRGQGASNYGYTF	TGCGCCAGCAGCCGTGGACAGGGGGCTTCGAACTATGGCTACACCTTC
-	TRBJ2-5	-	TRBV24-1	CATSDPSGTGETQYF	TGTGCCACCAGTGACCCCTCCGGAACAGGGGAGACCCAGTACTTC
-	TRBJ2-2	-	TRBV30	CAWKSWRLDTGELFF	TGTGCCTGGAAGTCCTGGAGGCTGGACACCGGGGAGCTGTTTTTT
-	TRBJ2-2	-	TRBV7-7	CASSFIQAGELFF	TGTGCCAGCAGCTTTATACAGGCCGGGGAGCTGTTTTTT
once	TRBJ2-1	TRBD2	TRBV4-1	CASSLRTGRGGKFF	TGCGCCAGCAGCCTACGGACTGGGAGGGGTGGGAAGTTCTTC
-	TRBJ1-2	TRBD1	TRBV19	CASSIGGGVNYGYTF	TGTGCCAGTAGTATAGGAGGGGGCGTCAACTATGGCTACACCTTC
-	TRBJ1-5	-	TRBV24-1	CATSDPGNQPQHF	TGTGCCACCAGTGACCCAGGGAACCAGCCCCAGCATTTT
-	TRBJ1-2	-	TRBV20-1	CSGPLQGLPTF	TGCAGTGGCCCCCTTCAGGGACTTCCGACCTTC
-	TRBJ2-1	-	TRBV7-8	CASSRNRAYNEQFF	TGTGCCAGCAGCCGGAACAGGGCATACAATGAGCAGTTCTTC
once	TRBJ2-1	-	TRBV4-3	CASSPGHSSYNEQFF	TGCGCCAGCAGCCCGGGACACAGCTCCTACAATGAGCAGTTCTTC
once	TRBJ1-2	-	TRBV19	CASPPGGYTF	TGTGCCAGTCCCCCCGGGGGCTACACCTTC
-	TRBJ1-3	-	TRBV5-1	CASSPDIGNTIYF	TGCGCCAGCAGCCCGGACATCGGAAACACCATATATTTT
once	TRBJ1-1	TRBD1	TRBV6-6	CASWTGENTEAFF	TGTGCCAGTTGGACAGGGGAGAACACTGAAGCTTTCTTT
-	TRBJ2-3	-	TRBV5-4	CASSLDLVSYTQYF	TGTGCCAGCAGCTTGGACCTAGTCTCTTATACGCAGTATTTT
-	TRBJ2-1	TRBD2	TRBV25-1	CASSDPVGGLVRNEQFF	TGTGCCAGCAGTGACCCGGTGGGAGGGTTAGTTCGCAATGAGCAGTTCTTC
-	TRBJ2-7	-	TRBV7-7	CASVASPYRLSRSSNEQYF	TGTGCTAGCGTCGCGTCACCATATCGCTTGAGCCGGTCCTCAAACGAGCAGTACTTC
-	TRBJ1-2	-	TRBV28	CASSPHPRGAGYGYTF	TGTGCCAGCAGTCCCCACCCCCGGGGAGCTGGCTATGGCTACACCTTC
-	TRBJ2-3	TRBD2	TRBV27	CASRSGRSRDTQYF	TGTGCCAGCAGAAGCGGGAGATCCCGTGATACGCAGTATTTT
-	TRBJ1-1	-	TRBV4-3	CASSQDPGGVYTEAFF	TGCGCCAGCAGCCAAGACCCCGGCGGGGTTTACACTGAAGCTTTCTTT
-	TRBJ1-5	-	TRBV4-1	CASSQLPTGSNQPQHF	TGCGCCAGCAGCCAATTGCCTACCGGGAGCAATCAGCCCCAGCATTTT
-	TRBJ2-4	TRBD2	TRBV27	CASSLSGLASKNIQYF	TGTGCCAGCAGTTTATCCGGACTAGCCTCCAAAAACATTCAGTACTTC
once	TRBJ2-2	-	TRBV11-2	CASSSGDGAGELFF	TGTGCCAGCAGCTCGGGGGACGGGGCCGGGGAGCTGTTTTTT
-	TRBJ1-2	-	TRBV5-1	CASSLGGALRAYGYTF	TGCGCCAGCAGCCTCGGTGGAGCGTTGCGTGCCTATGGCTACACCTTC
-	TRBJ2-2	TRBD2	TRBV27	CASSLRRSGSETNTGELFF	TGTGCCAGCAGTTTAAGGAGGAGCGGGAGCGAGACGAACACCGGGGAGCTGTTTTTT
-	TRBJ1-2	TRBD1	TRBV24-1	CATSGTGKEYGYTF	TGTGCCACCAGTGGGACAGGGAAGGAGTATGGCTACACCTTC
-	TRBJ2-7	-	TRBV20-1	CSAGGGGTYEQYF	TGCAGTGCTGGTGGTGGGGGGACCTACGAGCAGTACTTC
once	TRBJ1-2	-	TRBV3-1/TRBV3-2	CASSDREFYGYTF	TGTGCCAGCAGTGATAGAGAGTTCTATGGCTACACCTTC
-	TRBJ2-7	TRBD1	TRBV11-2	CASSLDLGGQNYEQYF	TGTGCCAGCAGCTTAGATCTTGGGGGACAGAATTACGAGCAGTACTTC
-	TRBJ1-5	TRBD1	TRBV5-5	CASSVSLTGTQPQHF	TGTGCCAGCAGCGTCTCATTGACAGGGACTCAGCCCCAGCATTTT
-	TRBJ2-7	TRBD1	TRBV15	CATSRVRGFKDEQYF	TGTGCCACCAGCAGAGTCAGGGGGTTTAAGGACGAGCAGTACTTC
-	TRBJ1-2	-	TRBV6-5	CASRADSNYGYTF	TGTGCCAGCAGAGCCGACAGTAACTATGGCTACACCTTC
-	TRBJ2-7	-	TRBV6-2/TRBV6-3	CASSFLASEMRAYEQYF	TGTGCCAGCAGTTTCCTAGCGTCAGAGATGAGGGCCTACGAGCAGTACTTC
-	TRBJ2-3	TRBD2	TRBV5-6	CASSSTSGPRTDTQYF	TGTGCCAGCAGCTCTACTAGCGGACCCCGCACAGATACGCAGTATTTT
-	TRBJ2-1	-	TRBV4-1	CASSQAPGLYNEQFF	TGCGCCAGCAGCCAAGCTCCGGGACTTTACAATGAGCAGTTCTTC
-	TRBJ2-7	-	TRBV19	CASKVVGADPYEQYF	TGTGCCAGTAAAGTGGTAGGGGCTGATCCCTACGAGCAGTACTTC
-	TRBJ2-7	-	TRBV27	CASSFLWQGGYEQYF	TGTGCCAGCAGTTTCCTGTGGCAGGGGGGCTACGAGCAGTACTTC
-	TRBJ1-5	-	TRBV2	CASSAGFESQHF	TGTGCCAGCAGCGCAGGGTTTGAGTCCCAGCATTTT
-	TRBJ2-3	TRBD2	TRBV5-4	CASSSDNGGTDTQYF	TGTGCCAGCAGCTCGGACAACGGGGGGACAGATACGCAGTATTTT
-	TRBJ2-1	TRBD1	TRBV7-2	CASSPGQGHYNEQFF	TGTGCCAGCAGCCCCGGACAGGGCCACTACAATGAGCAGTTCTTC
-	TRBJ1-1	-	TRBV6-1	CASSEVALLNTEAFF	TGTGCCAGCAGTGAGGTGGCACTACTGAACACTGAAGCTTTCTTT
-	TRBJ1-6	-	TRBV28	CASSLDQGQGSLHF	TGTGCCAGCAGTTTAGATCAGGGCCAAGGGTCCCTCCACTTT
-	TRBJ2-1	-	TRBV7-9	CASSLAGGYNEQFF	TGTGCCAGCAGCTTAGCAGGGGGATACAATGAGCAGTTCTTC
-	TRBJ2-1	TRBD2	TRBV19	CASSTRVSLAEINEQFF	TGTGCCAGTAGTACCCGAGTATCACTAGCGGAGATCAATGAGCAGTTCTTC
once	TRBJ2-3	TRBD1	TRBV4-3	CASSQQTGPTDTQYF	TGCGCCAGCAGCCAACAGACAGGGCCCACAGATACGCAGTATTTT
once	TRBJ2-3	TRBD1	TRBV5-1	CASSSLQGARTDTQYF	TGCGCCAGCAGCTCATTACAGGGGGCCCGCACAGATACGCAGTATTTT
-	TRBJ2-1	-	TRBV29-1	CSVEPGPIDEQFF	TGCAGCGTTGAGCCAGGGCCGATCGATGAGCAGTTCTTC
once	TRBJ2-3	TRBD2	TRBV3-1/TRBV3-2	CASSTRTSGASTDTQYF	TGTGCCAGCAGCACCCGGACTAGCGGGGCTAGCACAGATACGCAGTATTTT
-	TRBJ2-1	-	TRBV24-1	CATSDPRRYEQFF	TGTGCCACCAGTGATCCGCGCCGGTATGAGCAGTTCTTC
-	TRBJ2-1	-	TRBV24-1	CAILDSYNEQFF	TGTGCCATTCTAGACAGCTACAATGAGCAGTTCTTC